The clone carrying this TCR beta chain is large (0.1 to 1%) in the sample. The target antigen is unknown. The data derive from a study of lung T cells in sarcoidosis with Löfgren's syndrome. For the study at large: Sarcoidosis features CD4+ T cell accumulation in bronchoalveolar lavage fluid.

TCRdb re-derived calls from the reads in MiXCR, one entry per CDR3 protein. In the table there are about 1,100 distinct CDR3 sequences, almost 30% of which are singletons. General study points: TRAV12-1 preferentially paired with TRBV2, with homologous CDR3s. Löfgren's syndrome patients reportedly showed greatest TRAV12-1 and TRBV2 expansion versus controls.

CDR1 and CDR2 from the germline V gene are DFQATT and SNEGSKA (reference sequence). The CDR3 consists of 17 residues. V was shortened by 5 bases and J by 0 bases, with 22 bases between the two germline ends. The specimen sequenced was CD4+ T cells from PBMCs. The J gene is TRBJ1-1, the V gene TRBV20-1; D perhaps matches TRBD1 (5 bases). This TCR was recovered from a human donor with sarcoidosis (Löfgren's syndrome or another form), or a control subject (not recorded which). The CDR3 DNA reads TGCAGTGCTCGAAACGTAAGAAGACAGAGCATGAACACTGAAGCTTTCTTT. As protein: CSARNVRRQSMNTEAFF.